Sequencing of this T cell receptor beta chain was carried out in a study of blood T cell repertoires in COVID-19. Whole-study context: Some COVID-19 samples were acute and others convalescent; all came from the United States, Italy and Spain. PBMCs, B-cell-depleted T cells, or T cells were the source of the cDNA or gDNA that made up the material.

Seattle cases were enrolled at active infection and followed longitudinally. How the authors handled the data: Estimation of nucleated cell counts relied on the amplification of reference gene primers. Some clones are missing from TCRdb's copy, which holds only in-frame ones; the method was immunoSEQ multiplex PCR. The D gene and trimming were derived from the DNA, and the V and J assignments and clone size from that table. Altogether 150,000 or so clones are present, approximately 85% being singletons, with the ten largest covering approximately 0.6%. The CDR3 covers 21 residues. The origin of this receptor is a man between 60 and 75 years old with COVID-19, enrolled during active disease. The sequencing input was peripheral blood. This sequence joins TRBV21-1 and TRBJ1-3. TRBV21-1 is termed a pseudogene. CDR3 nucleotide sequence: TGTGCCAGCAGCAACTTCCAGTCGGGGGTATTCTATTATAGCTCTGGAAACACCATATATTTT. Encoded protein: CASSNFQSGVFYYSSGNTIYF.